A selection of T cell receptor beta chains follows, all from one sample in a study of PD-L1 blockade in urothelial cancer. The repertoire was sequenced with immunoSEQ multiplex PCR; TCRdb's copy has only in-frame clones and lacks some. The data show under 55,000 clones, 84% seen once. Here the sequenced sample was PBMCs, taken around atezolizumab (anti-PD-L1) treatment. The receptors originated from a man aged 40-49 years with urothelial cancer. CDR3s include the opening cysteine and the closing phenylalanine or tryptophan. A D gene is named only where the DNA matches it firmly. Clone size is not always given. Where it is, it says once, few, many or a class for expanded clones.

CASRGQAQNIQYF | TGTGCCAGCAGGGGGCAGGCCCAAAACATTCAGTACTTC | TRBJ2-4 | NA | NA | TRBV2
CASIPPGAQTEAFF | TGTGCCAGCATCCCACCTGGAGCGCAAACTGAAGCTTTCTTT | TRBJ1-1 | NA | NA | TRBV6-5
CASKASGSGYEQYF | TGTGCCAGCAAGGCTAGCGGGAGTGGATACGAGCAGTACTTC | TRBJ2-7 | NA | TRBD2 | TRBV2
CASSATGGDTQYF | TGTGCCAGCAGCGCGACGGGGGGAGATACGCAGTATTTT | TRBJ2-3 | NA | TRBD2 | TRBV7-8
CASSVGQGTDTQYF | TGTGCCAGCAGCGTGGGGCAGGGCACAGATACGCAGTATTTT | TRBJ2-3 | NA | NA | TRBV9
CSVSGGYSEKLFF | TGCAGCGTGTCAGGGGGATACAGTGAAAAACTGTTTTTT | TRBJ1-4 | NA | TRBD1 | TRBV29-1
CSARQGIDYGYTF | TGCAGCGCTCGACAGGGGATTGACTATGGCTACACCTTC | TRBJ1-2 | NA | TRBD1 | TRBV29-1
CASAGTGKGEQYF | TGCGCCAGCGCCGGGACAGGGAAGGGAGAGCAGTACTTC | TRBJ2-7 | NA | TRBD1 | TRBV5-1
CASTTGGSYEQYF | TGTGCCAGCACCACAGGGGGCAGCTACGAGCAGTACTTC | TRBJ2-7 | NA | TRBD1 | TRBV11-2
CASKAGYEQYF | TGTGCCAGCAAAGCGGGTTACGAGCAGTACTTC | TRBJ2-7 | few | NA | TRBV28
CASSSGLAGGPSSYEQYF | TGCGCCAGCAGCTCTGGACTAGCGGGAGGCCCTAGCTCCTACGAGCAGTACTTC | TRBJ2-7 | NA | TRBD2 | TRBV5-1
CASSPNRRRTSTNEKLFF | TGTGCCAGCTCACCGAATCGGCGGCGGACTTCAACTAATGAAAAACTGTTTTTT | TRBJ1-4 | NA | NA | TRBV18
CASSAGQGAGSEQFF | TGTGCCAGCAGCGCCGGACAGGGGGCGGGTAGTGAGCAGTTCTTC | TRBJ2-1 | NA | TRBD1 | TRBV2